Listed below are T cell receptor beta chains from one sample, sequenced in a study of shared clonotypes between healthy human individuals. TCRdb keeps only in-frame clones here, not all; method: immunoSEQ multiplex PCR. This table holds over 400,000 clones, about 96% found once. Sequenced: naive CD4+ T cells sorted from blood. These receptors were collected from a woman aged 25-40 years in good health. CDR3s include the opening cysteine and the closing phenylalanine or tryptophan. The D gene is left open where the match is weak. The size entry is marked missing in some rows and otherwise reads once, few, many or a size class.

CASSWVAGAADTQYF TGCGCCAGCAGCTGGGTCGCAGGGGCCGCAGATACGCAGTATTTT . . 15 TRBJ2-3 TRBV5-1
CASSLAGGFTEAFF TGTGCCAGCAGTTTAGCAGGGGGGTTCACTGAAGCTTTCTTT . TRBD1 14 TRBJ1-1 TRBV28
CASRTIAVLIGEQYF TGTGCCAGCAGGACCATAGCGGTTCTGATTGGCGAGCAGTACTTC . . 15 TRBJ2-7 TRBV6-1
CASSDGAKLFF TGTGCCAGCAGTGACGGGGCAAAACTGTTTTTT few . 11 TRBJ1-4 TRBV2
CASSPNQDSGANVLTF TGTGCCAGCTCGCCAAACCAAGACTCTGGGGCCAACGTCCTGACTTTC . . 16 TRBJ2-6 TRBV18
CASSLEAAGRSSSGANVLTF TGTGCCAGCAGCTTGGAGGCGGCAGGGCGCTCATCCTCTGGGGCCAACGTCCTGACTTTC . . 20 TRBJ2-6 TRBV7-6
CAITGNAAEAFF TGTGCCATCACGGGTAATGCGGCTGAAGCTTTCTTT . . 12 TRBJ1-1 TRBV10-3
CASSPSTPGREQYF TGTGCCAGCAGTCCCTCAACGCCCGGTAGGGAGCAGTACTTC . . 14 TRBJ2-7 TRBV27
CASSYSGQGNQPQHF TGTGCCAGCAGTTACTCGGGACAGGGGAACCAGCCCCAGCATTTT once TRBD1 15 TRBJ1-5 TRBV6-5
CASSSKSGSAATQYF TGTGCCAGCAGTTCAAAAAGCGGGAGCGCCGCTACGCAGTATTTT . TRBD2 15 TRBJ2-3 TRBV27